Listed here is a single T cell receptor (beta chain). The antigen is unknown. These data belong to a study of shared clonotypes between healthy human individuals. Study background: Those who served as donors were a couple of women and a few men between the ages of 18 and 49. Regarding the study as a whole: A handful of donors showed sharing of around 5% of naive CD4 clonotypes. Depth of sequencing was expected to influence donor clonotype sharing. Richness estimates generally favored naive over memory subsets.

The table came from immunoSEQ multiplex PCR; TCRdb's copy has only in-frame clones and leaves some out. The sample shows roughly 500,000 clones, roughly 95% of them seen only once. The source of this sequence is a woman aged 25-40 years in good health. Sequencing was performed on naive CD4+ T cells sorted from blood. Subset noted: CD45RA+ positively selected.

CDR3: CASSIVGSSYEQYF. The DNA for the CDR3 is TGTGCCAGTAGTATAGTAGGCTCTTCCTACGAGCAGTACTTC. The rearrangement joins TRBV19 to TRBJ2-7; D call uncertain. Trimming pared 1 base from V and 1 base from J, leaving 8 bases between. The CDR3 runs 14 residues. The V gene's germline CDR1 is LNHDA and CDR2 SQIVND (reference sequence). The full variable domain, its missing parts supplied by reference TRBV19 and TRBJ2-7, is DGGITQSPKYLFRKEGQNVTLSCEQNLNHDAMYWYRQDPGQGLRLIYYSQIVNDFQKGDIAEGYSVSREKKESFPLTVTSAQKNPTAFYLCASSIVGSSYEQYFGPGTRLTVT.